The present TCR beta chain was sequenced within a study of blood T cells in healthy people across ages. Using a J-beta primer mix together with a sample-barcoded 5' primer, a second PCR was run for about 6 to 11 cycles. The template-switch adaptor was a 5' adaptor with 12 random nucleotides. It tagged each cDNA molecule. From the 5' RACE reads, TCRdb called clonotypes with MiXCR, one entry per CDR3 protein. Altogether 1.5 million to 2 million distinct CDR3 sequences are present, about two fifths being singletons, with the ten largest covering about 23%. General observations from the study: Older age went with lower TCR beta diversity per million T cells, in a roughly linear way.

On this clonotype: Its antigen is unidentified.

This CDR3 region has 14 residues. Looked up from germline, CDR1 is SGDLS and CDR2 is YYNGEE. V lost 2 bases to trimming and J lost 10 bases, with 18 bases between them. The genes are TRBV9 and TRBJ1-1; TRBD1 is a possible D gene (6 bases). The receptor was derived from a human donor in good health. The sample comprised blood. CDR3 DNA: TGTGCCAGCAGCGTCACTCCTTCGGGGGCGGGAGCTTTCTTT. Amino acids: CASSVTPSGAGAFF.